Sequencing of this TCR beta chain was carried out in a study of blood T cell repertoires in COVID-19. Turning to the study itself: Italy, Spain and the United States were the sources of the convalescent and acute COVID-19 samples. T cells, B-cell-depleted T cells, or PBMCs supplied cDNA or gDNA.

Original data processing: Amplifying reference gene primers gave estimates of nucleated cell counts. The protocol was immunoSEQ multiplex PCR, while the TCRdb copy is restricted to in-frame clones and leaves out a portion. The V and J calls and clone size are taken from that table; D and trimming were inferred from the DNA. The sample consists of some 220,000 clones, 85% of them appearing once. In germline, CDR1 is MDHEN, CDR2 SYDVKM. The length of the CDR3 is 14 residues. The V end was cut by 5 bases, the J end by 3 bases, with 14 bases between. The source is a man in his forties or fifties who had recovered from COVID-19. V usage is TRBV28 and J usage is TRBJ2-7; the D gene is possibly TRBD2 (6 bases). The sequenced sample was peripheral blood. CDR3 bases: TGTGCCAGCAGTCGACGGGAGACACTCTACGAGCAGTACTTC. It yields the protein CASSRRETLYEQYF.